The sequence of this TCR beta chain was determined in a study of radiation and T cells in renal cell carcinoma. After removal of 6 bases from V and 2 bases from J, the junction contained 5 bases not matched to a gene. The CDR3 sequence is 15 residues long. The germline CDR1 and CDR2 sequences are MNHEY and SMNVEV (reference sequence). Time point reported: blood 2 weeks post-SBRT. Treatment of the sample: 15 Gy SBRT to primary tumor, nephrectomy 4 weeks later. Measured with immunoSEQ multiplex PCR; TCRdb has only the in-frame clones, and not every one. The sample includes around 60,000 clones, around three quarters seen only once; the top ten take roughly 7%.

This clonotype originated in a man in his fifties or sixties with renal cell carcinoma. V gene TRBV27 combines with J gene TRBJ2-2, with TRBD1 identical over 8 bases. This specimen was blood, taken from a patient whose treatment included radiotherapy and nephrectomy. CDR3 residues: CASRWGQANTGELFF. In nucleotides, the CDR3 is TGTGCCAGCAGATGGGGACAGGCTAACACCGGGGAGCTGTTTTTT.